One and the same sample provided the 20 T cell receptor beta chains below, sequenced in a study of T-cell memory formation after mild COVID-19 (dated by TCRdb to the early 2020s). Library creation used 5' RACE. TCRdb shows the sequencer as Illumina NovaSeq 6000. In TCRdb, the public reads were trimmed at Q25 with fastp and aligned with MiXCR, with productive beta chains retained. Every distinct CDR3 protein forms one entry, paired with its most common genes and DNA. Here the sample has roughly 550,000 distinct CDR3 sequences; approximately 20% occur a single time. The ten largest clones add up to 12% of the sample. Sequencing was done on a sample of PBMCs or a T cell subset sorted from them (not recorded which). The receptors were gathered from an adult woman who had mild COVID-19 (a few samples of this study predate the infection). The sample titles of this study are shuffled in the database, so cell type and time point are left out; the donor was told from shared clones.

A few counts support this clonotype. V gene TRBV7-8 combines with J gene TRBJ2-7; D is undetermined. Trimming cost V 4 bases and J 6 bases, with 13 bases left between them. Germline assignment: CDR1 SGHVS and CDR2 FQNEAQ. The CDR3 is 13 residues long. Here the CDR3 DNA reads TGTGCCAGCAGCTCAACAAGAGGTGGCGAGCAGTACTTC. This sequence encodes CASSSTRGGEQYF.

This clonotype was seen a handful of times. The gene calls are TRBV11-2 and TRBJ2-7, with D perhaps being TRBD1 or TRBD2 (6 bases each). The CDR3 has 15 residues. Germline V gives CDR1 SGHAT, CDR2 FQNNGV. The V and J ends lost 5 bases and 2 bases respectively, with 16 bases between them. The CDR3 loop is CASSVTGTRTYEQYF. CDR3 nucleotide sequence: TGTGCCAGCAGCGTCACAGGGACTCGCACCTACGAGCAGTACTTC.

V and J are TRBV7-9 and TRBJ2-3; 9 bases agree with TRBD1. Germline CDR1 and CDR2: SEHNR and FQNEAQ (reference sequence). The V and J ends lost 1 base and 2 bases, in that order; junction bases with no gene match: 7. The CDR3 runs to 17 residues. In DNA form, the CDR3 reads TGTGCCAGCAGCTTAGGTCCCGGGACAGGGCCCACAGATACGCAGTATTTT. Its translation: CASSLGPGTGPTDTQYF.

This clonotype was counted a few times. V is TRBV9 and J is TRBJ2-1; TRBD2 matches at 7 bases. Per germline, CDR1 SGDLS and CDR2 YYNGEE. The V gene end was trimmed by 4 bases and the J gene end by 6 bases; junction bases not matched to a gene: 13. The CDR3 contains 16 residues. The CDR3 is CASSPPGGLAVNEQFF. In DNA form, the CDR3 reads TGTGCCAGCAGCCCCCCCGGGGGTCTAGCGGTCAATGAGCAGTTCTTC.

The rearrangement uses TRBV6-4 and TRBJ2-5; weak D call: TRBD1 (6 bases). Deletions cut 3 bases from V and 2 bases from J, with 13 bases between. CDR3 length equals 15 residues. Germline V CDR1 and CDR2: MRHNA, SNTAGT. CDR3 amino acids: CASSETPGTQETQYF. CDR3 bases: TGTGCCAGCAGTGAAACCCCCGGGACACAAGAGACCCAGTACTTC.

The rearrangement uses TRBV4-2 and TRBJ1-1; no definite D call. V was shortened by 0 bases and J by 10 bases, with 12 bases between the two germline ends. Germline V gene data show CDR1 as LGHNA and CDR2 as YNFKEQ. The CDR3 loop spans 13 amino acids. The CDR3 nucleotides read TGTGCCAGCAGCCAAGAAGCTAGCCGAACAGCTTTCTTT. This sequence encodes CASSQEASRTAFF.

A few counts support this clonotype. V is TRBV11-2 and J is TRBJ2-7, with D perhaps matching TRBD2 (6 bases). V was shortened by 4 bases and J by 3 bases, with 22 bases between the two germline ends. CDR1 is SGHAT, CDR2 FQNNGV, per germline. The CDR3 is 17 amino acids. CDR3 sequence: CASSSLTGGVQDYEQYF. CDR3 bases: TGTGCCAGCAGCTCCCTCACCGGAGGGGTTCAGGACTACGAGCAGTACTTC.

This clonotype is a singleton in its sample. The CDR3 bases are TGCGCCAGCAGCCCAGGGGCCCCAGGGCAGCCCCAGCATTTT. Its protein is CASSPGAPGQPQHF. This sequence joins TRBV4-1 and TRBJ1-5, with D possibly being TRBD1 (6 bases). The CDR3 has 14 residues. The V end lost 4 bases, the J end lost 7 bases, and 14 bases lay between the germline ends. Looked up from germline, CDR1 is MGHRA and CDR2 is YSYEKL.

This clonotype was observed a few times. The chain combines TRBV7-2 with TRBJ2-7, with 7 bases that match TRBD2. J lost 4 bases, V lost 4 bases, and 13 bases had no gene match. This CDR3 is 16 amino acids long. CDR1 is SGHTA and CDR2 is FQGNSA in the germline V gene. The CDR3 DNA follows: TGTGCCAGCAGCTGGGCGGCGGGAGTGGTAACGTACGAGCAGTACTTC. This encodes CASSWAAGVVTYEQYF.

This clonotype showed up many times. CDR3 residues: CASSHGLADEQYF. CDR3 coding DNA: TGCGCCAGCAGCCATGGACTAGCGGACGAGCAGTACTTC. The V call is TRBV5-1, the J call TRBJ2-7; 10 bases line up with TRBD2. This CDR3 has 13 amino acids. J gave up 5 bases and V 4 bases, and 3 bases lay outside the gene matches. Germline CDR1 and CDR2: SGHRS and YFSETQ.

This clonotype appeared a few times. The CDR3 nucleotides are TGCAGTGCTAGCCAGTCCATGAACACTGAAGCTTTCTTT. Its protein product is CSASQSMNTEAFF. The rearrangement uses TRBV20-1 and TRBJ1-1; D gene ambiguous. The CDR3 sequence is 13 residues long. Germline V gives CDR1 DFQATT, CDR2 SNEGSKA (reference sequence). The V gene lost 3 bases and the J gene lost 0 bases, with 8 bases spanning the gap.

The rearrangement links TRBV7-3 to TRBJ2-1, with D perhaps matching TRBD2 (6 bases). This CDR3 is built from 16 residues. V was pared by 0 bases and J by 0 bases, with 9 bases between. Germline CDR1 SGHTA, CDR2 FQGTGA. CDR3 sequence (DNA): TGTGCCAGCAGCTTAACGAGCGGGTACTCCTACAATGAGCAGTTCTTC. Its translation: CASSLTSGYSYNEQFF. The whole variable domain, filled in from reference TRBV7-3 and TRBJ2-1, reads GAGVSQTPSNKVTEKGKYVELRCDPISGHTALYWYRQSLGQGPEFLIYFQGTGAADDSGLPNDRFFAVRPEGSVSTLKIQRTERGDSAVYLCASSLTSGYSYNEQFFGPGTRLTVL.

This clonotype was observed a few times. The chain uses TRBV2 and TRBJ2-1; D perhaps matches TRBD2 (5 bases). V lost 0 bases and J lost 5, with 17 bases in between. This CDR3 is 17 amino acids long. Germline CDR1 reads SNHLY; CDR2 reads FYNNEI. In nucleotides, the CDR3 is TGTGCCAGCAGTGAAGCGACGGGGAAAAGGGCAAACAATGAGCAGTTCTTC. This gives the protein CASSEATGKRANNEQFF.

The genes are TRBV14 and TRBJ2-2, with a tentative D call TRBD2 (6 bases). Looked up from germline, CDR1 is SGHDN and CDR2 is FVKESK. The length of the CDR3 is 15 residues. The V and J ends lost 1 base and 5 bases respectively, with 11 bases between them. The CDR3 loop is CASSQVMGGTGELFF. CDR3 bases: TGTGCCAGCAGCCAAGTGATGGGGGGAACCGGGGAGCTGTTTTTT.

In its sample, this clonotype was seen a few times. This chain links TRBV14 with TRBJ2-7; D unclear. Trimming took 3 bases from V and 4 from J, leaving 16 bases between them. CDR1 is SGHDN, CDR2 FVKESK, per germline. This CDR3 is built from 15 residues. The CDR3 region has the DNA TGTGCCAGCAGCCACCAAGAAGGGATAGGGTACGAGCAGTACTTC. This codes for CASSHQEGIGYEQYF.

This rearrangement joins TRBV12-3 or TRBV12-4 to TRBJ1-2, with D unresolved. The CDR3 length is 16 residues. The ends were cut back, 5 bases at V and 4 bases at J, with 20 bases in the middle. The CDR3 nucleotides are TGTGCCAGCAGTCTGCGGACGACCGCGGGCAGCTATGGCTACACCTTC. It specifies CASSLRTTAGSYGYTF.

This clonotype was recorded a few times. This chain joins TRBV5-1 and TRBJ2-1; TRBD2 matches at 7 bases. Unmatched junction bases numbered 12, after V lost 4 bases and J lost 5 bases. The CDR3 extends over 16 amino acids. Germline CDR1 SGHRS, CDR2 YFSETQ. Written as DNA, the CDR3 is TGCGCCAGCAGCCCGGGGGGACGAATGGGCAACAATGAGCAGTTCTTC. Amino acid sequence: CASSPGGRMGNNEQFF. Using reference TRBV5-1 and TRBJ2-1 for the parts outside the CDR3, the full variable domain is KAGVTQTPRYLIKTRGQQVTLSCSPISGHRSVSWYQQTPGQGLQFLFEYFSETQRNKGNFPGRFSGRQFSNSRSEMNVSTLELGDSALYLCASSPGGRMGNNEQFFGPGTRLTVL.

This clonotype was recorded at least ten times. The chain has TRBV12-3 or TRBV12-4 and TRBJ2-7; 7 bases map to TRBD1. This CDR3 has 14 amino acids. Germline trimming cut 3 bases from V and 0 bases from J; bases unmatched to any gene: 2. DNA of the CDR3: TGTGCCAGCAGTTTTGGGACAGCCTCCTACGAGCAGTACTTC. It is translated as CASSFGTASYEQYF.

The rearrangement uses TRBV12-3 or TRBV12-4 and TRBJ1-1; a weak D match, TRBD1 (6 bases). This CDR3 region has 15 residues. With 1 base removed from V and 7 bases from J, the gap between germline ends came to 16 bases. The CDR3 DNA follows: TGTGCCAGCAGTTTAGAGGAACAGGGACTACTTGAAGCTTTCTTT. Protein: CASSLEEQGLLEAFF.

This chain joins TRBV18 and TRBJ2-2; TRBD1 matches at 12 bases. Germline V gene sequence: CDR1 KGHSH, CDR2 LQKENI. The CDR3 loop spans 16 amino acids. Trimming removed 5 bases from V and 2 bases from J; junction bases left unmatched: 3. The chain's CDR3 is CASSSGTGGNTGELFF. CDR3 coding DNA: TGTGCCAGCTCATCCGGGACAGGGGGCAACACCGGGGAGCTGTTTTTT.